This TCR beta chain is drawn from a study of blood T cell repertoires in COVID-19. Turning to the study itself: PBMCs, B-cell-depleted T cells, or T cells were the source of the cDNA or gDNA that made up the material.

Comments on this clone: Other DNA sequences from this sample encode an identical CDR3 as well.

This CDR3 spans 13 amino acids. V was clipped by 1 base and J by 0 bases, with 4 bases between them. The germline gives CDR1 SGHRS, CDR2 YFSETQ. Methods used by the authors: Reference gene primer amplification gave estimated nucleated cell counts. Sequencing was performed with immunoSEQ multiplex PCR; in TCRdb, only in-frame clones are kept and a portion is missing. That table is the source of V, J and clone size, and D and trimming were worked out from the DNA. The data hold 300,000 to 500,000 clones, with 88% observed a single time. Clinical history as reported by participants underpinned cohort assignment.

The rearrangement links TRBV5-1 to TRBJ1-1, with unresolved D. This sequence originates from a woman in her forties with acute COVID-19. Sequenced material: PBMCs or T cells enriched from blood (not recorded which). This chain's CDR3 is CASSLTVNTEAFF. In DNA form, the CDR3 reads TGCGCCAGCAGCTTGACAGTGAACACTGAAGCTTTCTTT.